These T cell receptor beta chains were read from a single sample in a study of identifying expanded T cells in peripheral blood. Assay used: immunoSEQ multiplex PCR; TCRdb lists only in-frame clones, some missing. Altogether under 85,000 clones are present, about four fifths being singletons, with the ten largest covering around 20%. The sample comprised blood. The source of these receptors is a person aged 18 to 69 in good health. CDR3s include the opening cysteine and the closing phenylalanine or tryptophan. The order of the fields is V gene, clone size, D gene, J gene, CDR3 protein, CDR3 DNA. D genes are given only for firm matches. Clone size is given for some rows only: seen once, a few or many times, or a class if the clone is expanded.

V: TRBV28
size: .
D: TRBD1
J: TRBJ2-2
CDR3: CASRLGQDNTGELFF
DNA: TGTGCCAGCAGATTGGGACAGGATAACACCGGGGAGCTGTTTTTT

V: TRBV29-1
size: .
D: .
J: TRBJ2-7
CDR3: CSAMTDTSSYEQYF
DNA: TGCAGCGCCATGACTGACACTTCCTCCTACGAGCAGTACTTC

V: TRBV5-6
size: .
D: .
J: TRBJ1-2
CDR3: CASSFRGGEGYTF
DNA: TGTGCCAGCAGCTTTAGAGGAGGGGAGGGCTACACCTTC

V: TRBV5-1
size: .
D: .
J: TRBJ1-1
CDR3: CASSHGQTNTEAFF
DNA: TGCGCCAGCAGCCACGGACAGACGAACACTGAAGCTTTCTTT

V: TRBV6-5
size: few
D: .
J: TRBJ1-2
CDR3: CASSLQGGYGYTF
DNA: TGTGCCAGCAGTCTACAGGGAGGCTATGGCTACACCTTC

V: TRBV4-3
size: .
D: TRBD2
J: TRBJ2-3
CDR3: CASSQELAGGPADTQYF
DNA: TGCGCCAGCAGCCAAGAACTAGCGGGAGGCCCCGCAGATACGCAGTATTTT

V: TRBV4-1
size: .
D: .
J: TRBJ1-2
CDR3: CASSQGVPNYGYTF
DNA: TGCGCCAGCAGCCAAGGAGTCCCTAACTATGGCTACACCTTC

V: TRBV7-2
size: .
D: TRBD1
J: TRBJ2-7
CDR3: CASSLEGRTGHEQYF
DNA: TGTGCCAGCAGCTTGGAGGGCCGGACAGGGCACGAGCAGTACTTC

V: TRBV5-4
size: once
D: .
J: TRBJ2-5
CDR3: CASSPPLGGAETQYF
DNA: TGTGCCAGCAGCCCTCCCCTAGGGGGGGCAGAGACCCAGTACTTC

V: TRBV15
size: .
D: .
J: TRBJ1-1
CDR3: CATSREGGSNTEAFF
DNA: TGTGCCACCAGCAGGGAGGGTGGCTCTAACACTGAAGCTTTCTTT

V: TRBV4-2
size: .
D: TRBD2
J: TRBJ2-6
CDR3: CASSQEAGTGANVLTF
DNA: TGTGCCAGCAGCCAAGAAGCGGGAACCGGGGCCAACGTCCTGACTTTC

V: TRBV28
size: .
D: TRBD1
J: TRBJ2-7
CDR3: CASSLRLGQADSYEQYF
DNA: TGTGCCAGCAGTTTAAGGCTAGGACAGGCCGACTCCTACGAGCAGTACTTC

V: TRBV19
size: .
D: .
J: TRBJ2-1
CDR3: CASSPRGPYNEQFF
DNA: TGTGCCAGTAGTCCGCGGGGTCCCTATAATGAGCAGTTCTTC

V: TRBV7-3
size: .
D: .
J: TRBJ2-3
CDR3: CASSLIPPQGTDTQYF
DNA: TGTGCCAGCAGCTTAATCCCACCGCAGGGCACAGATACGCAGTATTTT

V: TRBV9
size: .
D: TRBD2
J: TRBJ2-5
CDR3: CASSVGPSGAQETQYF
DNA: TGTGCCAGCAGCGTAGGGCCTAGCGGGGCCCAAGAGACCCAGTACTTC

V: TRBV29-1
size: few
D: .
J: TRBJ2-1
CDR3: CSGALFSSYNEQFF
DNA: TGCAGCGGGGCCCTTTTTAGCTCCTACAATGAGCAGTTCTTC

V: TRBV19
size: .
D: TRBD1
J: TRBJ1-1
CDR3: CASSIFAGGRDTEAFF
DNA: TGTGCCAGTAGTATTTTTGCAGGGGGCCGCGACACTGAAGCTTTCTTT

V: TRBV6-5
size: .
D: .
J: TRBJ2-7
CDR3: CASSSSLRDFEQYF
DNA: TGTGCCAGCAGTTCATCTCTCAGGGATTTCGAGCAGTACTTC

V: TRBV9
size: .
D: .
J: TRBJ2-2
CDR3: CASSASSDGDTGELFF
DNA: TGTGCCAGCAGCGCCAGCTCAGACGGCGACACCGGGGAGCTGTTTTTT

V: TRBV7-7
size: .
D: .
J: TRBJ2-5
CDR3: CASSLEHSPQETQYF
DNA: TGTGCTAGCAGCTTAGAACACTCTCCACAAGAGACCCAGTACTTC